Below, 27 T cell receptor beta chains from the same sample are listed, as sequenced in a study of blood T cell repertoires in COVID-19 (dated by TCRdb to the early 2020s). The method behind the library was the immunoSEQ multiplex PCR assay. TCRdb re-hosts the immuneACCESS table, in-frame sequences only. Its copies lack some clones; in the studies checked, an unresolved V gene accounts for under half of them, and the cause for the rest is not known. The sample contains under 30,000 clones, around 91% of them found a single time. The ten largest make up about 15% of the sample. The sample comprised peripheral blood. The receptors shown here come from a man older than 75 with acute or convalescent COVID-19.

The rearrangement uses TRBV3-1 (or the pseudogene TRBV3-2) and TRBJ2-3; 7 bases line up with TRBD2. Germline V gene sequence: CDR1 LGHDT, CDR2 YNNKEL (reference sequence). CDR3 size: 13 residues. V lost 4 bases and J lost 6; bases outside the gene matches: 4. CDR3 in DNA: TGTGCCAGCAGCCCCGGGGGGAGGGATACGCAGTATTTT. Amino acids: CASSPGGRDTQYF.

CDR3 DNA: TGTGCCAGCATGGAGAGACAGGGGATAGAAAACACCATATATTTT. Translated: CASMERQGIENTIYF. The chain is built from TRBV27 and TRBJ1-3; 8 nucleotides agree with TRBD1. Trimming took 7 bases from V and 6 from J; bases not matched to a gene: 11. CDR3 length: 15 residues. The germline V gene has CDR1 MNHEY and CDR2 SMNVEV (reference sequence).

CDR3 sequence: CAWSVRGVNTEAFF. The CDR3 DNA reads TGTGCCTGGAGTGTACGGGGGGTGAACACTGAAGCTTTCTTT. V gene TRBV30 combines with J gene TRBJ1-1, with a possible D match to TRBD1 (5 bases). Germline V gives CDR1 GTSNPN, CDR2 SVGIG (reference sequence). Trimming pared 0 bases from V and 0 bases from J, leaving 8 bases between. The CDR3 contains 14 residues.

This chain connects TRBV27 to TRBJ1-2; TRBD1 is a possible D gene (6 bases). V was pared by 6 bases and J by 2 bases, with 10 bases between. The CDR3 is 13 residues long. Germline CDR1 MNHEY, CDR2 SMNVEV (reference sequence). CDR3 sequence: CASSDRPNYGYTF. The CDR3 DNA reads as TGTGCCAGCAGCGACAGGCCAAACTATGGCTACACCTTC.

The rearrangement joins TRBV7-9 to TRBJ2-6; D gene uncertain. The CDR3 consists of 15 residues. Germline CDR1 is SEHNR and CDR2 is FQNEAQ (reference sequence). V dropped 2 bases and J dropped 1 base, with 6 bases sitting between them. For the CDR3, the DNA is TGTGCCAGCAGCTTAAGAGTGTCTGGGGCCAACGTCCTGACTTTC. It codes for CASSLRVSGANVLTF.

V usage is TRBV7-9 and J usage is TRBJ2-1; TRBD1 aligns across 9 bases. Germline V lookup: CDR1 SEHNR, CDR2 FQNEAQ (reference sequence). This CDR3 is built from 16 residues. V shed 0 bases, J shed 5 bases, and the junction held 5 bases outside the gene matches. The CDR3 protein is CASSLAQGAYDNEQFF. The CDR3 DNA sequence: TGTGCCAGCAGCTTAGCACAGGGGGCGTACGACAATGAGCAGTTCTTC.

With regard to this clone: Germline and junction disagree at one end, which may indicate a read error. This sequence joins TRBV10-3 and TRBJ2-1; 7 bases fit TRBD1. The CDR3 is 15 residues long. In germline, CDR1 is ENHRY, CDR2 SYGVKD. Here the CDR3 reads CAISEEGGSHNEQFF. In DNA, the CDR3 is TGTGCCATCAGTGAAGAAGGGGGCTCCCACAATGAGCAGTTCTTC.

The chain uses TRBV7-2 and TRBJ2-2; TRBD1 is a possible D gene (5 bases). The CDR3 spans 14 residues. Germline CDR1 SGHTA, CDR2 FQGNSA. V gave up 3 bases and J gave up 4 bases, with 9 bases separating them. The CDR3 loop reads CASSFQGGTGELFF. DNA for the CDR3: TGTGCCAGCAGCTTCCAGGGTGGCACCGGGGAGCTGTTTTTT.

The V and J genes are TRBV28 and TRBJ1-5; 9 nucleotides match TRBD1. Germline values: CDR1 MDHEN, CDR2 SYDVKM. With 4 bases clipped from V and 3 bases from J, the junction kept 4 bases outside the gene matches. The CDR3 is 15 residues long. CDR3 region: CASSSDRGVNQPQHF. The DNA for the CDR3 is TGTGCCAGCAGTTCCGACAGGGGGGTCAATCAGCCCCAGCATTTT.

CDR3 bases: TGCGCCAGCAGCTGGGGGGACAGGGGGAAGGAAAAACTGTTTTTT. As protein: CASSWGDRGKEKLFF. J is TRBJ1-4 and V is TRBV5-1; the match to TRBD1 covers 11 bases. The J segment lost 8 bases and the V segment lost 3 bases, leaving 6 bases of the junction unmatched. This CDR3 is built from 15 residues. Germline CDR1 reads SGHRS; CDR2 reads YFSETQ.

In DNA form, the CDR3 reads TGTGCCAGCAGCCTGAGCACAGATACGCAGTATTTT. Translating it yields CASSLSTDTQYF. The V call is TRBV5-4, the J call TRBJ2-3, with D hard to call. The CDR3 contains 12 residues. Trimming left V 4 bases short and J 0 bases short, with 3 bases between. The germline gives CDR1 SGHNT, CDR2 YYREEE (reference sequence).

The chain joins TRBV9 to TRBJ1-1, with TRBD1 matching 8 bases. This CDR3 comprises 15 residues. Unmatched junction bases numbered 5, after V lost 3 bases and J lost 1 base. The V gene's germline CDR1 is SGDLS and CDR2 YYNGEE. The CDR3 DNA is TGTGCCAGCAGCGGTGGACAGGGAGGGAACACTGAAGCTTTCTTT. This gives the protein CASSGGQGGNTEAFF.

This clone was observed a few times. The chain joins TRBV18 to TRBJ1-2, with 8 bases fitting TRBD1. CDR1 and CDR2 (germline): KGHSH, LQKENI. V gave up 3 bases and J gave up 6 bases; unmatched junction bases: 3. The CDR3 has 13 amino acids. The CDR3 loop is CASSPGQGDGYTF. CDR3 coding DNA: TGTGCCAGCTCACCCGGACAGGGCGATGGCTACACCTTC.

The chain has TRBV7-2 and TRBJ1-5; D remains unclear. The CDR3 is made up of 15 amino acids. Germline-derived CDR1 and CDR2 are SGHTA and FQGNSA. Trimming shortened V by 5 bases and J by 0 bases, and 11 bases separated the two germline ends. CDR3 sequence: CASSRGLNSNQPQHF. In DNA, the CDR3 is TGTGCCAGCAGCCGGGGTTTGAATAGCAATCAGCCCCAGCATTTT.

V and J are TRBV6-2 or TRBV6-3 and TRBJ2-1; 7 bases line up with TRBD2. The CDR3 length is 15 residues. V lost 2 bases, J lost 5 bases, and 6 bases stayed unmatched. Germline V gives CDR1 MNHEY, CDR2 SVGEGT. The CDR3 protein is CASSYPAGRNNEQFF. The CDR3 nucleotides read TGTGCCAGCAGTTACCCAGCGGGACGGAACAATGAGCAGTTCTTC.

The rearrangement uses TRBV24-1 and TRBJ1-1; TRBD1 aligns across 7 bases. Losses at the gene ends were 4 bases for V and 2 bases for J; bases not matched to a gene: 6. This CDR3 region has 15 residues. The germline gives CDR1 KGHDR, CDR2 SFDVKD. The CDR3 DNA is TGTGCCACCAGTGACGTACGACAGGGAAACACTGAAGCTTTCTTT. It yields the protein CATSDVRQGNTEAFF.

The chain has TRBV9 and TRBJ2-1, with TRBD2 identical over 13 bases. This CDR3 contains 14 residues. Germline lookup yields CDR1 SGDLS and CDR2 YYNGEE. J gave up 9 bases and V 4 bases, and 4 bases lay outside the gene matches. The CDR3: CASSPGLAGFEQFF. CDR3 in DNA: TGTGCCAGCAGCCCGGGACTAGCGGGGTTTGAGCAGTTCTTC.

V usage is TRBV24-1 and J usage is TRBJ2-7; D is ambiguous. The CDR3 is 15 residues long. Trimming removed 2 bases from V and 3 bases from J, with 13 bases in between. Per the germline V gene, CDR1 is KGHDR and CDR2 is SFDVKD. The DNA of the CDR3 is TGTGCCACCAGTGATTGGGCAGCCTCAAGCTACGAGCAGTACTTC. This gives the protein CATSDWAASSYEQYF.

This rearrangement joins TRBV7-2 to TRBJ1-1, with TRBD1 identical over 7 bases. The CDR3 runs to 15 residues. Germline trimming cut 5 bases from V and 6 bases from J; bases unmatched to any gene: 12. In germline, CDR1 is SGHTA, CDR2 FQGNSA. The CDR3 is CASSRAPDRASEAFF. The CDR3 bases are TGTGCCAGCAGCCGGGCCCCCGACAGGGCCTCTGAAGCTTTCTTT.

V gene TRBV7-9 combines with J gene TRBJ2-7; tentatively, D is TRBD1 (6 bases). The ends were cut back, 5 bases at V and 3 bases at J, with 14 bases in the middle. This CDR3 region has 14 residues. Germline lookup yields CDR1 SEHNR and CDR2 FQNEAQ (reference sequence). CDR3 sequence reads: CASSRSGTNYEQYF. CDR3 DNA sequence: TGTGCCAGCAGCCGTTCCGGGACAAACTACGAGCAGTACTTC.

The chain couples TRBV12-3 or TRBV12-4 to TRBJ1-2; 7 nucleotides match TRBD1. V lost 10 bases, J lost 4 bases, and 9 bases stayed unmatched. This CDR3 contains 13 residues. CDR3 residues: CATSTDRVYGYTF. Here the CDR3 DNA reads TGTGCCACTAGTACCGACAGGGTCTATGGCTACACCTTC.

This clone was recorded only once. The chain employs TRBV19 and TRBJ2-2; 10 nucleotides align to TRBD2. The CDR3 has 16 residues. The V gene end was trimmed by 5 bases and the J gene end by 2 bases; junction bases not matched to a gene: 5. The germline gives CDR1 LNHDA, CDR2 SQIVND (reference sequence). The CDR3 coding sequence is TGTGCCAGTAGTGTACGGACTAGCGGAAACACCGGGGAGCTGTTTTTT. It is translated as CASSVRTSGNTGELFF. Based on the CDR3 plus reference TRBV19 and TRBJ2-2, the full variable domain is DGGITQSPKYLFRKEGQNVTLSCEQNLNHDAMYWYRQDPGQGLRLIYYSQIVNDFQKGDIAEGYSVSREKKESFPLTVTSAQKNPTAFYLCASSVRTSGNTGELFFGEGSRLTVL.

CDR3 nucleotides: TGCGCCAGCAGCTGGGGACAAGAACAAAGTGAAGCTTTCTTT. It yields the protein CASSWGQEQSEAFF. The chain couples TRBV5-1 to TRBJ1-1; possible D gene TRBD1, 6 bases. CDR3 length: 14 amino acids. CDR1 and CDR2 from the germline V gene are SGHRS and YFSETQ. V was pared by 3 bases and J by 7 bases, with 16 bases between.

The chain carries TRBV24-1 and TRBJ2-1; TRBD2 matches 12 bases. V lost 9 bases, J lost 12 bases, and 11 bases stayed unmatched. Germline lookup yields CDR1 KGHDR and CDR2 SFDVKD. The CDR3 is 14 residues long. CDR3 amino acids: CATFGLAGRWGQFF. CDR3 sequence (DNA): TGTGCCACCTTCGGACTAGCGGGGCGATGGGGGCAGTTCTTC.

V is TRBV12-3 or TRBV12-4 and J is TRBJ2-1; TRBD2 agrees at 8 bases. The CDR3 sequence is 12 residues long. The ends lost 6 bases at V and 8 bases at J; junction bases unmatched: 3. The CDR3 region has the DNA TGTGCCAGCAGCTTGACTAGCGATGAGCAGTTCTTC. Its translation is CASSLTSDEQFF.

In this sample, this clone turned up once. The chain combines TRBV7-9 with TRBJ1-1; D is unresolved. The CDR3 is 13 residues long. V was trimmed by 1 base and J by 13 bases, leaving 16 bases between them. CDR1 SEHNR and CDR2 FQNEAQ come from the germline V gene (reference sequence). This CDR3 is CASSLGVGDSDFF. For the CDR3, the DNA is TGTGCCAGCAGCTTAGGGGTCGGGGATTCTGATTTCTTT.

This chain joins TRBV5-1 and TRBJ2-7, with 10 bases aligning to TRBD1. This CDR3 has 14 residues. Germline assignment: CDR1 SGHRS and CDR2 YFSETQ. V trimming: 3 bases; J trimming: 6 bases; junction bases outside the gene matches: 6. DNA of the CDR3: TGCGCCAGCAGCTCGACAGGGGGCTCGATCGAGCAGTACTTC. Translated, it gives CASSSTGGSIEQYF.